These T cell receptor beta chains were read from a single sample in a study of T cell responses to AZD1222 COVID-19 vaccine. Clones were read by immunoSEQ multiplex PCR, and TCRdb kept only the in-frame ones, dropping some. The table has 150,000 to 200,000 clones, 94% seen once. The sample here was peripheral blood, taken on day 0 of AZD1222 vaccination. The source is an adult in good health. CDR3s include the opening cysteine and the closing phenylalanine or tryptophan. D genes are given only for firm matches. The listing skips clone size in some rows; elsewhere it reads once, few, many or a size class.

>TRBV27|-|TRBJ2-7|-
CASNNGRGRGEQYF
TGTGCCAGCAACAATGGGAGGGGGCGAGGCGAGCAGTACTTC
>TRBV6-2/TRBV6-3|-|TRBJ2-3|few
CASSYRETDTQYF
TGTGCCAGCAGTTACAGGGAGACAGATACGCAGTATTTT
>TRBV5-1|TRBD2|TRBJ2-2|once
CASSPLGREAGELFF
TGCGCCAGCAGCCCGCTCGGGCGGGAGGCCGGGGAGCTGTTTTTT
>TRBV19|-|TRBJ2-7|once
CASSTPGLPLEQYF
TGTGCCAGTAGTACCCCGGGACTGCCCTTGGAGCAGTACTTC
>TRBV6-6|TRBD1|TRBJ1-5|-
CASSRGTDSNQPQHF
TGTGCCAGCAGTCGCGGGACAGATAGCAATCAGCCCCAGCATTTT
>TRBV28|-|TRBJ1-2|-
CASSFPQLPYGYTF
TGTGCCAGCAGTTTCCCTCAGCTGCCCTATGGCTACACCTTC
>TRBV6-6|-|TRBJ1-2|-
CASSYTRTDVYGYTF
TGTGCCAGCAGTTACACCCGGACAGACGTCTATGGCTACACCTTC
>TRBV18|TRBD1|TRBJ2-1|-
CASSLATGGEQFF
TGTGCCAGCTCCCTAGCGACAGGGGGTGAGCAGTTCTTC
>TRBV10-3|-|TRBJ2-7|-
CAISESTGANYEQYF
TGTGCCATCAGTGAGTCGACAGGTGCTAACTACGAGCAGTACTTC
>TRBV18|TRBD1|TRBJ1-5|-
CASSPEGQAKSVQPQHF
TGTGCCAGCTCACCAGAGGGACAGGCTAAATCGGTTCAGCCCCAGCATTTT
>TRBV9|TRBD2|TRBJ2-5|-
CASSASGLAGGPSGTQYF
TGTGCCAGCAGCGCCTCGGGACTAGCGGGAGGCCCATCAGGGACCCAGTACTTC
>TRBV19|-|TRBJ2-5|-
CASSEAGVGETQYF
TGTGCCAGTAGTGAGGCTGGGGTTGGGGAGACCCAGTACTTC
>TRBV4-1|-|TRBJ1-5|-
CASSQVWGGDSNQPQHF
TGCGCCAGCAGCCAAGTCTGGGGGGGGGATAGCAATCAGCCCCAGCATTTT
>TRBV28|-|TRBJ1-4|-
CASSFQQGTNEKLFF
TGTGCCAGCAGTTTCCAGCAGGGTACTAATGAAAAACTGTTTTTT
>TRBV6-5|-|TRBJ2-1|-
CASSYSGPGDEQFF
TGTGCCAGCAGTTACTCTGGGCCGGGGGATGAGCAGTTCTTC
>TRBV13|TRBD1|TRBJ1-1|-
CASTGTGPTEAFF
TGTGCCAGCACGGGGACAGGGCCCACTGAAGCTTTCTTT
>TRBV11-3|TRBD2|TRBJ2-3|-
CASSLESGGRTSADTQYF
TGTGCCAGCAGCTTAGAGTCTGGCGGGAGGACCTCCGCAGATACGCAGTATTTT
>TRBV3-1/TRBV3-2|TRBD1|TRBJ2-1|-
CASSHPPGQEFF
TGTGCCAGCAGCCACCCTCCGGGACAGGAGTTCTTC
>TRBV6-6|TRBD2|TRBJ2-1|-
CASRPSSGRWDEQFF
TGTGCCAGCAGGCCTTCTAGCGGGAGGTGGGATGAGCAGTTCTTC
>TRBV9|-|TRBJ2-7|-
CASSGDFPYEQYF
TGTGCCAGCAGCGGGGATTTCCCCTACGAGCAGTACTTC
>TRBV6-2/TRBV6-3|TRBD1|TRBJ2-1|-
CASSYTPGQVYNEQFF
TGTGCCAGCAGTTACACTCCCGGACAGGTCTACAATGAGCAGTTCTTC
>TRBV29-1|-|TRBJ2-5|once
CSAGRIGTQYF
TGCAGCGCGGGCCGGATCGGGACCCAGTACTTC
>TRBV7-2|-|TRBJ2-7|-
CASSSSGFYEQYF
TGTGCCAGCAGCTCCAGCGGTTTCTACGAGCAGTACTTC
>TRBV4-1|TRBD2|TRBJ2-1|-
CASRPSSGQSYNEQFF
TGCGCCAGCAGGCCCTCTAGCGGGCAATCCTACAATGAGCAGTTCTTC
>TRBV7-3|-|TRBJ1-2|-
CASSPRAGGGYGYTF
TGTGCCAGCAGCCCCAGGGCCGGGGGCGGGTATGGCTACACCTTC
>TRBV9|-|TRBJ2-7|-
CASSASSEEQYF
TGTGCCAGCAGCGCCTCTTCGGAGGAGCAGTACTTC
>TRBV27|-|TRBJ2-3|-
CASSLTWGVNTQYF
TGTGCCAGCAGCCTGACTTGGGGGGTGAATACGCAGTATTTT
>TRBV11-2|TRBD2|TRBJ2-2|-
CASSRTSGRAGGELFF
TGTGCCAGCAGCAGGACTAGCGGGAGGGCCGGCGGGGAGCTGTTTTTT
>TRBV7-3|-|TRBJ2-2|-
CASSPSGPTGVGTGELFF
TGTGCCAGCAGCCCCTCCGGCCCCACGGGAGTGGGTACCGGGGAGCTGTTTTTT
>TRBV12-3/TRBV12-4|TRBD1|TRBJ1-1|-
CASSPTGGGEAFF
TGTGCCAGCAGTCCGACAGGGGGCGGAGAAGCTTTCTTT
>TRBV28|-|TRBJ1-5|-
CASSLFHNQPQHF
TGTGCCAGCAGTTTGTTTCACAATCAGCCCCAGCATTTT
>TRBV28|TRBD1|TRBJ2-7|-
CASSPGGAPEQYF
TGTGCCAGCAGTCCAGGGGGCGCACCCGAGCAGTACTTC
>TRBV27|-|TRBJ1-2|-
CASRPGTNYGYTF
TGTGCCAGCAGACCCGGGACAAATTATGGCTACACCTTC
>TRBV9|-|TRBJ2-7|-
CASSLSGDSYEQYF
TGTGCCAGCAGTCTCTCAGGGGACTCCTACGAGCAGTACTTC
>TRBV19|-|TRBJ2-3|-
CASSRWDVQYF
TGTGCCAGTAGTCGTTGGGACGTGCAGTATTTT
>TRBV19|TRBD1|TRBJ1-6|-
CASSRDRGNSPLHF
TGTGCCAGTAGCCGGGACAGGGGTAATTCACCCCTCCACTTT
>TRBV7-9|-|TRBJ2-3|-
CASQGSGSSTDTQYF
TGTGCCAGCCAAGGAAGCGGGTCTAGCACAGATACGCAGTATTTT
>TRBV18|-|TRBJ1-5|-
CASSPSDTTSNQPQHF
TGTGCCAGCTCACCTTCGGACACAACGAGCAATCAGCCCCAGCATTTT
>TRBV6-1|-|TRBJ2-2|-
CASSVSESFIGGELFF
TGTGCCAGCAGTGTTAGCGAGTCGTTCATTGGCGGGGAGCTGTTTTTT
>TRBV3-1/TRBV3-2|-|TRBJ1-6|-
CASRDEDRAASPLHF
TGTGCCAGCAGGGATGAGGACCGGGCGGCCTCACCCCTCCACTTT
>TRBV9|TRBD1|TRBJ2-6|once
CASSAGQGPSGANVLTF
TGTGCCAGCAGCGCGGGACAGGGCCCCTCTGGGGCCAACGTCCTGACTTTC
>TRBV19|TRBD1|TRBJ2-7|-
CASSRGTGSWRAYEQYF
TGTGCCAGTAGTCGAGGGACAGGGTCCTGGCGGGCCTACGAGCAGTACTTC
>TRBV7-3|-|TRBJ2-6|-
CASSSGKQHSGANVLTF
TGTGCCAGCAGCTCCGGAAAACAACACTCTGGGGCCAACGTCCTGACTTTC
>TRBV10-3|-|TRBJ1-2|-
CAISVEDGSGYTF
TGTGCCATCAGTGTGGAGGATGGGAGCGGCTACACCTTC
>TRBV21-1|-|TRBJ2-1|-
CASSKPRISDNEQFF
TGTGCCAGCAGCAAACCCCGGATTTCAGACAATGAGCAGTTCTTC
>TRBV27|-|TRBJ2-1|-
CASSLAGRSNEQFF
TGTGCCAGCAGTTTAGCAGGGCGCTCCAATGAGCAGTTCTTC
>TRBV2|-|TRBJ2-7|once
CAFQPRGTYEQYF
TGTGCCTTCCAGCCCCGGGGCACCTACGAGCAGTACTTC
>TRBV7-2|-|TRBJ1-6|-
CASSRGYNSPLHF
TGTGCCAGCAGCAGGGGTTATAATTCACCCCTCCACTTT
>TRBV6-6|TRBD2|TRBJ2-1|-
CACSTSATYNEQFF
TGTGCCTGCTCGACTAGCGCGACTTACAATGAGCAGTTCTTC
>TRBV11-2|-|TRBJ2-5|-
CASSLLTAWYQETQYF
TGTGCCAGCAGCTTACTCACAGCTTGGTACCAAGAGACCCAGTACTTC
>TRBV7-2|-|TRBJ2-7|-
CASSLGRGSYEQYF
TGTGCCAGCAGCTTGGGCAGGGGATCCTACGAGCAGTACTTC
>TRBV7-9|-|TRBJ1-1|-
CASSLVGMEEAFF
TGTGCCAGCAGCTTAGTAGGGATGGAGGAAGCTTTCTTT
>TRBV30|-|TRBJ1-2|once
CAWSVVGAARPYGYTF
TGTGCCTGGAGTGTAGTCGGAGCAGCACGACCCTATGGCTACACCTTC